The rows below give T cell receptor beta chains drawn from one sample of a study of OX40 agonist ivuxolimab in advanced cancers. This table comes from immunoSEQ multiplex PCR, and its TCRdb copy is limited to in-frame clones, with some not included. The sample shows roughly 70,000 clones, 88% of them seen only once. The material sequenced was CD4+ or CD8+ T cells sorted from blood, taken in a trial of the OX40 agonist ivuxolimab. These receptors were obtained from an adult with an advanced solid tumor such as melanoma, head and neck, liver or kidney cancer. Each CDR3 is given with its conserved first and last residue. Fields, in order: clone size, D gene, J gene, V gene, CDR3 DNA, CDR3 protein. The D gene is left open where the match is weak. Part of the rows lack a size; the others show once, few, many or a class for expanded clones.

abundance: -; d_gene: TRBD1; j_gene: TRBJ2-7; v_gene: TRBV6-1; CDR3nt: TGTGCCAGCATAAAGACAGGGCTTCCGTACGAGCAGTGCTTC; CDR3aa: CASIKTGLPYEQCF
abundance: -; d_gene: TRBD1; j_gene: TRBJ1-5; v_gene: TRBV19; CDR3nt: TGTGCCAGTAGTACCTGGACAGGACTGGGCGATCAGCCCCAGCATTTT; CDR3aa: CASSTWTGLGDQPQHF
abundance: -; d_gene: TRBD1; j_gene: TRBJ2-3; v_gene: TRBV6-1; CDR3nt: TGTGCCAGCAGTCCGGACAGGGTATCAGATACGCAGTATTTT; CDR3aa: CASSPDRVSDTQYF
abundance: once; d_gene: -; j_gene: TRBJ2-1; v_gene: TRBV10-2; CDR3nt: TGCGCCAGCAGTGAGGGCTGGAATGAGCAGTTCTTC; CDR3aa: CASSEGWNEQFF
abundance: -; d_gene: -; j_gene: TRBJ1-1; v_gene: TRBV29-1; CDR3nt: TGCAGCGTTAGGAGAGGTATGAACACTGAAGCTTTCTTT; CDR3aa: CSVRRGMNTEAFF
abundance: -; d_gene: -; j_gene: TRBJ1-2; v_gene: TRBV18; CDR3nt: TGTGCCAGCTCACCGGGTGTTAACTATGGCTACACCTTC; CDR3aa: CASSPGVNYGYTF
abundance: -; d_gene: -; j_gene: TRBJ2-3; v_gene: TRBV18; CDR3nt: TGTGCCAGCTCCGGCCCCTTAGATACGCAGTATTTT; CDR3aa: CASSGPLDTQYF
abundance: -; d_gene: -; j_gene: TRBJ2-1; v_gene: TRBV6-6; CDR3nt: TGTGCCAGCAGTTACACACTAGCTTCCGAGCAGTTCTTC; CDR3aa: CASSYTLASEQFF
abundance: -; d_gene: TRBD1; j_gene: TRBJ1-6; v_gene: TRBV6-1; CDR3nt: TGTGCCAGCAGGGGGCAGGGGGCTTCACCCCTCCACTTT; CDR3aa: CASRGQGASPLHF
abundance: -; d_gene: -; j_gene: TRBJ2-5; v_gene: TRBV21-1; CDR3nt: TGTGCCAGCAGCTTATGTCGGGCGGGAGAGTACCAAGAGACCCAGTACTTC; CDR3aa: CASSLCRAGEYQETQYF
abundance: few; d_gene: -; j_gene: TRBJ1-1; v_gene: TRBV2; CDR3nt: TGTGCCAGCAGACCACATACACCGAACACTGAAGCTTTCTTT; CDR3aa: CASRPHTPNTEAFF
abundance: -; d_gene: TRBD1; j_gene: TRBJ1-1; v_gene: TRBV6-4; CDR3nt: TGTGCCAGCAGTGAAACCAGGGACAGCACTGAAGCTTTCTTT; CDR3aa: CASSETRDSTEAFF
abundance: -; d_gene: -; j_gene: TRBJ2-5; v_gene: TRBV5-1; CDR3nt: TGCGCCAGCAGCTTGGGACTGGGGAGGCCAATAATGGAAGAGACCCAGTACTTC; CDR3aa: CASSLGLGRPIMEETQYF
abundance: -; d_gene: TRBD2; j_gene: TRBJ2-1; v_gene: TRBV6-6; CDR3nt: TGTGCCAGCAGTTACTCCCTAGCGGGGGGGGACCGTTTAATCTTC; CDR3aa: CASSYSLAGGDRLIF
abundance: -; d_gene: -; j_gene: TRBJ1-1; v_gene: TRBV19; CDR3nt: TGTGCCAGTAGACCCGCGGTGGCGGCGAACACTGAAGCTTTCTTT; CDR3aa: CASRPAVAANTEAFF
abundance: -; d_gene: -; j_gene: TRBJ1-1; v_gene: TRBV6-1; CDR3nt: TGTGCCAGCAGTGAAGCGGGGGCGGACACTGAAGCTTTCTTT; CDR3aa: CASSEAGADTEAFF
abundance: once; d_gene: TRBD1; j_gene: TRBJ1-5; v_gene: TRBV16; CDR3nt: TGTGCCAGCAGCCAATCGGGACAGGGGAACAATCAGCCCCAGCATTTT; CDR3aa: CASSQSGQGNNQPQHF
abundance: -; d_gene: -; j_gene: TRBJ1-4; v_gene: TRBV5-1; CDR3nt: TGCGCCAGCAGCCCTGACACCGGGATGTTCGTTACGAAACTGTTTTTT; CDR3aa: CASSPDTGMFVTKLFF
abundance: -; d_gene: -; j_gene: TRBJ2-3; v_gene: TRBV5-1; CDR3nt: TGCGCCAGCACGTCCGCGGGGGCTAGCACAGATACGCAGTATTTT; CDR3aa: CASTSAGASTDTQYF
abundance: -; d_gene: -; j_gene: TRBJ2-7; v_gene: TRBV6-5; CDR3nt: TGTGCCAGCCGACGGAACCGAGACCCCCCCTACGAGCAGTACTTC; CDR3aa: CASRRNRDPPYEQYF
abundance: once; d_gene: -; j_gene: TRBJ1-6; v_gene: TRBV18; CDR3nt: TGTGCCAGCTCACCCACCTACGGGAGCTCACCCCTCCACTTT; CDR3aa: CASSPTYGSSPLHF
abundance: -; d_gene: TRBD1; j_gene: TRBJ1-6; v_gene: TRBV4-1; CDR3nt: TGCGCCAGCAGCCCCGGGACAGGGCGAAATTCACCCCTCCACTTT; CDR3aa: CASSPGTGRNSPLHF
abundance: few; d_gene: -; j_gene: TRBJ2-5; v_gene: TRBV20-1; CDR3nt: TGCAGTCCAATGGGGGAGACCCAGTACTTC; CDR3aa: CSPMGETQYF
abundance: -; d_gene: -; j_gene: TRBJ2-1; v_gene: TRBV5-1; CDR3nt: TGCGCCAGCAGCTTAAGAGCGACCTACAATGAGCAGTTCTTC; CDR3aa: CASSLRATYNEQFF
abundance: -; d_gene: -; j_gene: TRBJ1-2; v_gene: TRBV11-2; CDR3nt: TGTGCCAGCAGCTCCGGGCCTCTCGAACTTAACTATGGCTACACCTTC; CDR3aa: CASSSGPLELNYGYTF
abundance: once; d_gene: TRBD1; j_gene: TRBJ1-2; v_gene: TRBV6-5; CDR3nt: TGTGCCAGCAGTTACGGCAGGGGGACTGGCTACACCTTC; CDR3aa: CASSYGRGTGYTF
abundance: -; d_gene: TRBD1; j_gene: TRBJ1-1; v_gene: TRBV6-1; CDR3nt: TGTGCCAGCAGTGACAGGGGGCTGTCTGAAGCTTTCTTT; CDR3aa: CASSDRGLSEAFF
abundance: -; d_gene: TRBD2; j_gene: TRBJ2-2; v_gene: TRBV18; CDR3nt: TGTGCCAGCTCACCACCTAGCGGGGCGAACACCGGGGAGCTGTTTTTT; CDR3aa: CASSPPSGANTGELFF
abundance: -; d_gene: -; j_gene: TRBJ1-4; v_gene: TRBV7-2; CDR3nt: TGTGCCAGCAGCGTGGGTAGTCGTAGTGAAAAACTGTTTTTT; CDR3aa: CASSVGSRSEKLFF
abundance: -; d_gene: -; j_gene: TRBJ2-7; v_gene: TRBV19; CDR3nt: TGTGCCACCTTTATAGGCAGGGGGGGATTCTACGAGCAGTACTTC; CDR3aa: CATFIGRGGFYEQYF
abundance: -; d_gene: -; j_gene: TRBJ2-2; v_gene: TRBV13; CDR3nt: TGTGCCAGCAGCTGGGGTAGTGGAAACGGGGAGCTGTTTTTT; CDR3aa: CASSWGSGNGELFF
abundance: -; d_gene: -; j_gene: TRBJ2-5; v_gene: TRBV28; CDR3nt: TGTGCCAGCAGTTCCACAACAGGGGCGGGGGCAGAGACCCAGTACTTC; CDR3aa: CASSSTTGAGAETQYF
abundance: -; d_gene: -; j_gene: TRBJ1-1; v_gene: TRBV28; CDR3nt: TGTGCCAGCATCGGAACACCCCCGACGAACACTGAAGCTTTCTTT; CDR3aa: CASIGTPPTNTEAFF
abundance: -; d_gene: -; j_gene: TRBJ1-3; v_gene: TRBV7-3; CDR3nt: TGTGCCAGCAGCGCCTTCCCCGGAAACACCATATATTTT; CDR3aa: CASSAFPGNTIYF
abundance: once; d_gene: TRBD2; j_gene: TRBJ2-7; v_gene: TRBV4-2; CDR3nt: TGTGCCAGCAGCCAAACTAGCGGTTACGAGCAGTACTTC; CDR3aa: CASSQTSGYEQYF
abundance: -; d_gene: -; j_gene: TRBJ1-1; v_gene: TRBV15; CDR3nt: TGTGCCACCAGCACTGGTGTAACTGAAGCTTTCTTT; CDR3aa: CATSTGVTEAFF
abundance: -; d_gene: -; j_gene: TRBJ1-6; v_gene: TRBV6-5; CDR3nt: TGTGCCAGCAGGGGGGACGAATCACCCCTCCACTTT; CDR3aa: CASRGDESPLHF
abundance: -; d_gene: TRBD2; j_gene: TRBJ2-3; v_gene: TRBV19; CDR3nt: TGTGCCAGTAATAGGCGGGGGAGCACAGATACGCAGTATTTT; CDR3aa: CASNRRGSTDTQYF
abundance: -; d_gene: -; j_gene: TRBJ2-3; v_gene: TRBV7-6; CDR3nt: TGTGCCAGCAGCTTCCTTATGGCGGGGACCACAGATACGCAGTATTTT; CDR3aa: CASSFLMAGTTDTQYF
abundance: once; d_gene: -; j_gene: TRBJ2-5; v_gene: TRBV5-1; CDR3nt: TGCGCCAGCAGCTCGCTTGACTGGGAGACCCAGTACTTC; CDR3aa: CASSSLDWETQYF
abundance: -; d_gene: -; j_gene: TRBJ1-1; v_gene: TRBV5-5; CDR3nt: TGTGCCAGCAGCTACGATTTGTTGAACACTGAAGCTTTCTTT; CDR3aa: CASSYDLLNTEAFF